This record concerns one TCR beta chain sequence. This record comes from a study of blood T cells in healthy people across ages. CDR3 length: 15 residues. V gave up 7 bases and J gave up 9 bases; unmatched junction bases: 9. With a J-beta primer mix and a sample-barcoded 5' primer, a second PCR ran roughly 6 to 11 cycles. From the 5' RACE reads, TCRdb called clonotypes with MiXCR, one entry per CDR3 protein. This sample has some 1.1 million distinct CDR3 sequences, with approximately 38% found just once. The TCR comes from a man aged 18 to 30 in good health. This chain joins TRBV12-3 or TRBV12-4 and TRBJ2-1; TRBD2 matches at 13 bases. The sequencing input was blood. This chain's CDR3 is CASKPTSGGAVEQFF. In nucleotides, the CDR3 is TGTGCCAGCAAGCCTACTAGCGGGGGGGCTGTTGAGCAGTTCTTC.